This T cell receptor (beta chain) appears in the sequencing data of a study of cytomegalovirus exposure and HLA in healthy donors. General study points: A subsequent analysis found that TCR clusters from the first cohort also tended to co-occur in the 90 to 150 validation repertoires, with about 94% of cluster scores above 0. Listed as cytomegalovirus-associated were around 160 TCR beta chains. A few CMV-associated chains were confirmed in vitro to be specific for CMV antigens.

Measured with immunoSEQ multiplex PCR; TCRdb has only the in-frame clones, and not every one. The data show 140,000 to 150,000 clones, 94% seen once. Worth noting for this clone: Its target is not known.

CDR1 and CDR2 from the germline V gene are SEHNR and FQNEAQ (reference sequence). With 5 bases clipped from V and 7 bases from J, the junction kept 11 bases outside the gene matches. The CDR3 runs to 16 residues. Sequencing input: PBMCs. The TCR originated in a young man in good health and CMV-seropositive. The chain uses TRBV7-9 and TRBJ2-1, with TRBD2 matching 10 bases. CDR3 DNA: TGTGCCAGCAGCCACCGAGATAGCGGGAGGAAAAATGAGCAGTTCTTC. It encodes CASSHRDSGRKNEQFF.